Below are 6 T cell receptor beta chains sequenced from a single sample in a study of glioma-infiltrating T cells after dendritic cell vaccination. This sample's time point: after dendritic cell vaccination, including at tumor progression/relapse. This table comes from immunoSEQ multiplex PCR, and its TCRdb copy is limited to in-frame clones, with some not included. The data hold 110,000 or so clones, with roughly 90% observed a single time. This sample comprised blood, obtained after dendritic cell vaccination. The receptors derive from a human donor with glioblastoma.

The chain has TRBV5-6 and TRBJ2-3; 11 bases match TRBD2. Trimming removed 0 bases from V and 2 bases from J; junction bases left unmatched: 8. The CDR3 consists of 18 residues. The germline CDR1 and CDR2 sequences are SGHDT and YYEEEE. CDR3: CASSLEGTSGSLTDTQYF. In DNA form, the CDR3 reads TGTGCCAGCAGCTTGGAAGGGACTAGCGGAAGCCTCACAGATACGCAGTATTTT.

This sequence joins TRBV5-1 and TRBJ2-7; 9 nucleotides match TRBD1. Trimming removed 4 bases from V and 2 bases from J; junction bases left unmatched: 4. Germline V lookup: CDR1 SGHRS, CDR2 YFSETQ. The CDR3 consists of 14 residues. Here the CDR3 reads CASSPGTGTYEQYF. The CDR3 DNA is TGCGCCAGCAGCCCCGGGACAGGGACCTACGAGCAGTACTTC.

CDR3 sequence (DNA): TGTGCCAGCAGTGTGGCGGGAGCAGTCTACAATGAGCAGTTCTTC. Residues: CASSVAGAVYNEQFF. The chain has TRBV6-1 and TRBJ2-1, with 7 nucleotides matching TRBD2. The CDR3 extends over 15 amino acids. In germline, CDR1 is MNHNS, CDR2 SASEGT. The V segment lost 4 bases and the J segment 3 bases; nucleotides outside the gene matches: 6.

The gene calls are TRBV2 and TRBJ2-7, with TRBD2 identical over 13 bases. The J call may be wrong; the DNA end is better matched by TRBJ2-1. CDR1 SNHLY and CDR2 FYNNEI come from the germline V gene. This CDR3 has 14 amino acids. The CDR3, as DNA: TGTGCCAGCAGACAGACTAGCGGGGGGTCTCAGCAGTTCTTC. Translating gives CASRQTSGGSQQFF.

The V and J genes are TRBV2 and TRBJ2-5; unclear D gene. V dropped 7 bases and J dropped 5 bases, with 8 bases sitting between them. This CDR3 comprises 11 residues. Germline-derived CDR1 and CDR2 are SNHLY and FYNNEI. The CDR3 sequence: CASNPGETQYF. As DNA, the CDR3 is TGTGCCAGCAATCCCGGTGAGACCCAGTACTTC.

The chain employs TRBV5-1 and TRBJ1-4; D is uncertain. This CDR3 is built from 14 residues. Trimming cost V 2 bases and J 2 bases, with 7 bases left between them. Germline CDR1 SGHRS, CDR2 YFSETQ. DNA of the CDR3: TGCGCCAGCAGCTTTAGAGGGACTAATGAAAAACTGTTTTTT. Encoded protein: CASSFRGTNEKLFF.